What follows describes a single T cell receptor (beta chain). V lost 4 bases, J lost 4 bases, and 4 bases stayed unmatched. The CDR3 consists of 14 residues. The germline CDR1 and CDR2 sequences are SGHNT and YENEEA. This record belongs to a study of blood T cell repertoires in COVID-19. Study at large: T cells, B-cell-depleted T cells, or PBMCs supplied cDNA or gDNA.

Original processing notes: Amplification with reference gene primers provided the estimates of nucleated cell counts. Here immunoSEQ multiplex PCR was the method, and the copy in TCRdb shows in-frame clones only, minus some. Clone size and V and J calls were adopted from that table, with D and trimming inferred from the DNA. The sample yields around 250,000 clones, around 86% seen once. The TCR comes from a man aged 25-40 years who had recovered from COVID-19. This rearrangement joins TRBV11-3 to TRBJ2-3; 8 nucleotides line up with TRBD2. The sample was peripheral blood. This CDR3 is CASSYGGGADTQYF. For the CDR3, the DNA is TGTGCCAGCAGCTACGGGGGGGGAGCAGATACGCAGTATTTT.